Below, 21 T cell receptor beta chains from the same sample are listed, as sequenced in a study of blood T cell repertoires in COVID-19. Data came from immunoSEQ multiplex PCR; TCRdb stores just in-frame clones and leaves some out. This table holds about 140,000 clones, 70% to 90% found once. The sample taken for sequencing was peripheral blood. The receptors derive from a woman older than 75 with acute or convalescent COVID-19.

The chain links TRBV5-1 to TRBJ1-2, with 10 bases aligning to TRBD1. CDR3 size: 15 residues. V trimming: 0 bases; J trimming: 8 bases; junction bases outside the gene matches: 7. CDR1 is SGHRS and CDR2 is YFSETQ in the germline V gene. The CDR3 loop is CASSLVTGGPTGYTF. The CDR3 nucleotides read TGCGCCAGCAGCTTGGTGACAGGGGGCCCCACGGGCTACACCTTC.

This clone was seen once. The chain carries TRBV10-3 and TRBJ1-5; D is perhaps TRBD1 (6 bases). Between the trimmed V and J ends, which lost 3 bases and 0 bases, there was a span of 6 bases. Germline V gene sequence: CDR1 ENHRY, CDR2 SYGVKD. The CDR3 spans 14 residues. The DNA for the CDR3 is TGTGCCATCAGTGACAGGGGTAGCAATCAGCCCCAGCATTTT. It encodes CAISDRGSNQPQHF.

The V and J genes are TRBV7-2 and TRBJ1-2; D is unclear. CDR1 is SGHTA and CDR2 is FQGNSA in the germline V gene. The CDR3 is made up of 14 amino acids. Trimming took 1 base from V and 0 from J, leaving 6 bases between them. The CDR3: CASSLENSNYGYTF. DNA of the CDR3: TGTGCCAGCAGCTTAGAAAACTCTAACTATGGCTACACCTTC.

This clone was observed a few times. This sequence joins TRBV18 and TRBJ2-2; tentatively, D is TRBD2 (6 bases). Germline V gene lookup returns CDR1 KGHSH and CDR2 LQKENI. This CDR3 comprises 15 residues. The V end lost 3 bases, the J end lost 5 bases, and 13 bases lay between the germline ends. Here the CDR3 reads CASSPWRGQTGELFF. CDR3 bases: TGTGCCAGCTCACCTTGGCGGGGCCAAACCGGGGAGCTGTTTTTT.

This clone was recorded once. The rearrangement uses TRBV6-5 and TRBJ1-2; D may be TRBD1 (5 bases). Trimming removed 6 bases at V and 5 bases at J, with 13 bases between. There are 13 residues in the CDR3. CDR1 and CDR2 from the germline V gene are MNHEY and SVGAGI. The CDR3 sequence: CASSLGGGYGYTF. In DNA form, the CDR3 reads TGTGCCAGCAGCCTCGGCGGGGGTTATGGCTACACCTTC.

The chain couples TRBV5-1 to TRBJ2-5; 8 nucleotides agree with TRBD2. The CDR3 consists of 14 residues. V trimming: 3 bases; J trimming: 5 bases; junction bases outside the gene matches: 6. In germline, CDR1 is SGHRS, CDR2 YFSETQ. CDR3 protein: CASSYGGARETQYF. The CDR3, as DNA: TGCGCCAGCAGCTACGGGGGGGCCAGGGAGACCCAGTACTTC.

This chain uses TRBV18 with TRBJ2-3; 8 nucleotides agree with TRBD2. CDR1 and CDR2 (germline): KGHSH, LQKENI. The CDR3 totals 17 residues. V was pared by 3 bases and J by 3 bases, with 11 bases of the junction left unmatched. This CDR3 reads CASSPSHSGDRTDTQYF. CDR3 DNA: TGTGCCAGCTCACCCTCCCATAGCGGGGATAGGACAGATACGCAGTATTTT.

The chain links TRBV10-3 to TRBJ2-7; 7 nucleotides agree with TRBD1. From germline, CDR1 is ENHRY and CDR2 SYGVKD. The CDR3 runs to 14 residues. Trimming took 0 bases from V and 7 from J; bases not matched to a gene: 6. The CDR3 reads CAISESTGTEEQYF. The CDR3 nucleotides read TGTGCCATCAGTGAGTCGACAGGGACGGAAGAGCAGTACTTC.

DNA for the CDR3: TGTGCCAGCAGCTTGGGACCAGCGGCCGATCAGCCCCAGCATTTT. Amino acids: CASSLGPAADQPQHF. V is TRBV5-6 and J is TRBJ1-5; the D is unclear. The V end was cut by 0 bases, the J end by 5 bases, with 12 bases between. Germline CDR1 is SGHDT and CDR2 is YYEEEE. CDR3 length equals 15 residues. Full variable domain (rest looked up from reference TRBV5-6 and TRBJ1-5): DAGVTQSPTHLIKTRGQQVTLRCSPKSGHDTVSWYQQALGQGPQFIFQYYEEEERQRGNFPDRFSGHQFPNYSSELNVNALLLGDSALYLCASSLGPAADQPQHFGDGTRLSIL.

The chain combines TRBV2 with TRBJ1-6; 7 bases fit TRBD1. Germline V gene lookup returns CDR1 SNHLY and CDR2 FYNNEI. J was trimmed by 0 bases and V by 4 bases; bases with no gene match: 0. The CDR3 contains 15 residues. The CDR3 coding sequence is TGTGCCAGCAGTGGGGACAGCTCCTATAATTCACCCCTCCACTTT. Amino acid sequence: CASSGDSSYNSPLHF.

The genes are TRBV9 and TRBJ2-3, with 9 bases aligning to TRBD2. The CDR3 spans 15 residues. V gave up 4 bases and J gave up 3 bases; unmatched junction bases: 6. Germline V gene data show CDR1 as SGDLS and CDR2 as YYNGEE. The CDR3, as DNA: TGTGCCAGCAGCACTAGCGGGTGGGGTACAGATACGCAGTATTTT. This codes for CASSTSGWGTDTQYF. Variable domain in full (rest from reference TRBV9 and TRBJ2-3): DSGVTQTPKHLITATGQRVTLRCSPRSGDLSVYWYQQSLDQGLQFLIQYYNGEERAKGNILERFSAQQFPDLHSELNLSSLELGDSALYFCASSTSGWGTDTQYFGPGTRLTVL.

The V gene is TRBV7-9, the J gene TRBJ1-1; 7 bases fit TRBD1. This CDR3 has 14 amino acids. With 4 bases clipped from V and 7 bases from J, the junction kept 9 bases outside the gene matches. The germline CDR1 and CDR2 sequences are SEHNR and FQNEAQ (reference sequence). CDR3 residues: CASSSSGTVDEAFF. CDR3 bases: TGTGCCAGCAGCTCCTCCGGGACAGTGGATGAAGCTTTCTTT.

The chain has TRBV5-4 and TRBJ1-2; 11 nucleotides align to TRBD1. After removal of 4 bases from V and 7 bases from J, the junction contained 9 bases not matched to a gene. Germline V lookup: CDR1 SGHNT, CDR2 YYREEE (reference sequence). The length of the CDR3 is 15 residues. The CDR3 loop is CASSLTGTGGAGYTF. CDR3 DNA sequence: TGTGCCAGCAGCCTGACCGGGACAGGGGGAGCTGGCTACACCTTC. Full variable domain (outside the CDR3, taken from reference TRBV5-4 and TRBJ1-2): ETGVTQSPTHLIKTRGQQVTLRCSSQSGHNTVSWYQQALGQGPQFIFQYYREEENGRGNFPPRFSGLQFPNYSSELNVNALELDDSALYLCASSLTGTGGAGYTFGSGTRLTVV.

The chain is built from TRBV7-2 and TRBJ2-5; tentatively, D is TRBD2 (6 bases). Trimming cost V 5 bases and J 0 bases, with 16 bases left between them. Germline V lookup: CDR1 SGHTA, CDR2 FQGNSA. CDR3 length equals 16 residues. The CDR3, as DNA: TGTGCCAGCAGCCCGCCGGGACTTCCGTACCAAGAGACCCAGTACTTC. Its protein is CASSPPGLPYQETQYF. Variable domain in full (rest from reference TRBV7-2 and TRBJ2-5): GAGVSQSPSNKVTEKGKDVELRCDPISGHTALYWYRQSLGQGLEFLIYFQGNSAPDKSGLPSDRFSAERTGGSVSTLTIQRTQQEDSAVYLCASSPPGLPYQETQYFGPGTRLLVL.

CDR3 sequence reads: CASSFQTSGGDYEQYF. The CDR3, as DNA: TGCGCCAGCAGCTTTCAGACTAGCGGGGGAGATTACGAGCAGTACTTC. The chain joins TRBV5-1 to TRBJ2-7; 12 nucleotides line up with TRBD2. The J segment lost 4 bases and the V segment lost 2 bases, leaving 7 bases of the junction unmatched. The CDR3 loop spans 16 amino acids. Per germline, CDR1 SGHRS and CDR2 YFSETQ.

The CDR3 DNA reads TGTGCCAGCACCACGACACTGAACACTGAAGCTTTCTTT. Translating it yields CASTTTLNTEAFF. J is TRBJ1-1 and V is TRBV7-9, with D hard to call. From germline, CDR1 is SEHNR and CDR2 FQNEAQ (reference sequence). The length of the CDR3 is 13 residues. Trimming stripped 7 bases from V and 0 bases from J, with 9 bases between.

This clone was recorded once. The chain is built from TRBV30 and TRBJ2-3, with TRBD2 matching over 8 bases. The CDR3 loop spans 16 amino acids. V shed 1 base and J 5 bases; nucleotides not matched to a gene: 11. Germline lookup yields CDR1 GTSNPN and CDR2 SVGIG (reference sequence). The CDR3 here is CAWSGKTSDFVDTQYF. The CDR3 DNA reads TGTGCCTGGAGTGGGAAGACTAGCGACTTTGTAGATACGCAGTATTTT.

This chain uses TRBV6-5 with TRBJ1-2; the D is unclear. This CDR3 region has 14 residues. Trimming took 6 bases from V and 5 from J, leaving 16 bases between them. CDR1 is MNHEY and CDR2 is SVGAGI in the germline V gene. The CDR3 spells CASRNAGYGYGYTF. In DNA, the CDR3 is TGTGCCAGCAGGAATGCGGGATACGGATATGGCTACACCTTC.

The V and J genes are TRBV4-1 and TRBJ1-2; the match to TRBD1 covers 8 bases. The CDR3 covers 18 residues. V was clipped by 0 bases and J by 4 bases; unmatched bases: 13. CDR1 MGHRA and CDR2 YSYEKL come from the germline V gene. Here the CDR3 DNA reads TGCGCCAGCAGCCAAGATCAAAACAACAGGGGGTATGTCTATGGCTACACCTTC. This codes for CASSQDQNNRGYVYGYTF.

The chain is built from TRBV7-9 and TRBJ2-2; 7 bases agree with TRBD2. The CDR3 runs 17 residues. J lost 3 bases, V lost 3 bases, and 10 bases had no gene match. From germline, CDR1 is SEHNR and CDR2 FQNEAQ (reference sequence). The CDR3: CASSFLSGSGDTGELFF. Here the CDR3 DNA reads TGTGCCAGCAGCTTCCTTAGCGGGTCGGGGGACACCGGGGAGCTGTTTTTT.

The chain employs TRBV18 and TRBJ2-2; no clear D. The germline V gene has CDR1 KGHSH and CDR2 LQKENI. The length of the CDR3 is 15 residues. The V end lost 2 bases, the J end lost 4 bases, and 11 bases lay between the germline ends. The CDR3 reads CASSPSVGSTGELFF. The CDR3, as DNA: TGTGCCAGCTCACCAAGTGTTGGCTCCACCGGGGAGCTGTTTTTT.